This paragraph reports one TCR beta chain. This sample is part of a study of cytomegalovirus exposure and HLA in healthy donors. Use of 60 Vbeta and 13 Jbeta primers characterized the PCR. The method was immunoSEQ multiplex PCR; TCRdb's version includes in-frame clones alone and lacks a portion of them. The profile covers 130,000 to 150,000 clones, with over 70% appearing a single time and 6.5% to 8% taken by the ten largest. The CDR3 totals 16 residues. Losses at the gene ends were 3 bases for V and 4 bases for J; bases not matched to a gene: 7. Germline assignment: CDR1 SNHLY and CDR2 FYNNEI. The chain joins TRBV2 to TRBJ2-5, with TRBD1 identical over 11 bases. Source material: PBMCs. The receptor was isolated from a woman in her thirties or forties in good health and CMV-seropositive. CDR3: CASSDIGQGARETQYF. The CDR3 region has the DNA TGTGCCAGCAGTGACATTGGACAGGGGGCGAGAGAGACCCAGTACTTC.